The present TCR beta chain was sequenced within a study of graft-versus-host responses after intestinal transplantation. Across the whole study: Anti-thymocyte globulin induction preceded roughly 3 years of tacrolimus and steroid maintenance in all recipients.

Germline CDR1 and CDR2: MNHNS and SASEGT. The CDR3 totals 15 residues. The ends lost 1 base at V and 3 bases at J; junction bases unmatched: 4. Points on this clone: Its antigen is still unknown.

This table comes from immunoSEQ multiplex PCR, and its TCRdb copy is limited to in-frame clones, with some not included. The sample includes roughly 97,000 clones, 91% of them seen just once. The chain employs TRBV6-1 and TRBJ2-7; TRBD2 agrees at 9 bases. Source: unstimulated CD4+ T cells sorted from spleen or lymph node cells, taken before transplant. The TCR was taken from a human donor who was the organ donor for an intestinal transplant. The CDR3 DNA reads TGTGCCAGCAGTGAAGTGGTAGCGGGGGACTACGAGCAGTACTTC. As protein: CASSEVVAGDYEQYF.